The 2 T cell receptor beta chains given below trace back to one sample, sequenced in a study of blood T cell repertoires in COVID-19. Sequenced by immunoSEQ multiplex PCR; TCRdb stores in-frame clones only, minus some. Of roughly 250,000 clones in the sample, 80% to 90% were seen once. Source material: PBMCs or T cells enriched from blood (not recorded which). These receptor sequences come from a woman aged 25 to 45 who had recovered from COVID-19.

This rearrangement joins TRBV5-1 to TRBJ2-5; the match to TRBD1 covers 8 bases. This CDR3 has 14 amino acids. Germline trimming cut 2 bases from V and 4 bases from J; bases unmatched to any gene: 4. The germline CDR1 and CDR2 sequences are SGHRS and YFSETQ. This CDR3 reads CASSFPGGSETQYF. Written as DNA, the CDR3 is TGCGCCAGCAGCTTCCCAGGGGGCTCAGAGACCCAGTACTTC.

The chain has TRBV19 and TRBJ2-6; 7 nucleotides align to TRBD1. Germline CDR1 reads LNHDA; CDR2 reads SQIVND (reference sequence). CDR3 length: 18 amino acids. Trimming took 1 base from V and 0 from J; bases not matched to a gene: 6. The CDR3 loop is CASSIVTGQPSGANVLTF. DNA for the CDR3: TGTGCCAGTAGTATAGTCACGGGACAGCCCTCTGGGGCCAACGTCCTGACTTTC.